Listed below are T cell receptor beta chains from one sample, sequenced in a study of control samples from healthy donors and cancer patients. Some clones are missing from TCRdb's copy, which holds only in-frame ones; the method was immunoSEQ multiplex PCR. The table includes 150,000 to 200,000 clones, 91% detected once. Sequencing was done on a sample of blood. Receptor source: a woman aged 30 to 39 in good health. CDR3s include the opening cysteine and the closing phenylalanine or tryptophan.

>TRBJ1-1|TRBV18
CASSPQGWNTEAFF
>TRBJ2-2|TRBV6-2/TRBV6-3
CASSYSGDTGELFF
>TRBJ2-3|TRBV5-1
CASSLADRGSTDTQYF
>TRBJ2-1|TRBV5-8
CASSLVGSAEQFF
>TRBJ1-5|TRBV5-1
CASSTRTGTENSNQPQHF
>TRBJ2-7|TRBV12-3/TRBV12-4
CASSLVAGGEQYF
>TRBJ1-3|TRBV7-8
CASSYGGDGNTIYF
>TRBJ1-2|TRBV7-2
CASSLGANYGYTF
>TRBJ1-2|TRBV12-3/TRBV12-4
CASSWGIYGYTF
>TRBJ1-5|TRBV18
CASSPTENQPQHF
>TRBJ1-6|TRBV5-1
CASSLLQGHGNSPLHF
>TRBJ1-1|TRBV11-3
CASSFAGLGNTEAFF
>TRBJ1-5|TRBV21-1
CASSKVFEQVNQPQHF
>TRBJ1-4|TRBV6-5
CASRDRNEKLFF
>TRBJ2-1|TRBV4-2
CASSPRQSSYNEQFF
>TRBJ2-2|TRBV6-6
CASSYSAGGTGELFF
>TRBJ1-3|TRBV2
CASIRTYGNTIYF
>TRBJ2-1|TRBV4-1
CASSHIPGLAGGYNEQFF
>TRBJ1-3|TRBV7-3
CASSINTGVGNTIYF
>TRBJ1-3|TRBV3-1/TRBV3-2
CASSQTSGNTIYF
>TRBJ1-2|TRBV18
CASSPGQDGGYTF
>TRBJ1-3|TRBV23-1
CASSQSRTGGENTIYF
>TRBJ1-1|TRBV5-6
CASSFQGRMNTEAFF
>TRBJ1-3|TRBV7-9
CASTTLTGASSGNTIYF
>TRBJ1-4|TRBV18
CASSPGTGGINEKLFF
>TRBJ2-5|TRBV18
CASSLNRGETQYF
>TRBJ1-3|TRBV5-1
CASSLAGEGNTIYF
>TRBJ2-1|TRBV7-3
CASSLISGVSYNEQFF
>TRBJ2-2|TRBV6-2/TRBV6-3
CASSYPGLAGNTGELFF
>TRBJ2-2|TRBV5-6
CASSGTGELFF
>TRBJ1-6|TRBV2
CASSAQGRSPLHF
>TRBJ2-1|TRBV5-6
CASSLRRASSYNEQFF
>TRBJ1-1|TRBV12-3/TRBV12-4
CASTIPMNTEAFF
>TRBJ1-5|TRBV19
CASRSGRTGNQPQHF
>TRBJ1-6|TRBV20-1
CSASSGRAYNSPLHF
>TRBJ1-2|TRBV9
CASSVGRTNYGYTF
>TRBJ2-3|TRBV19
CASRLAGGTDTQYF
>TRBJ2-7|TRBV10-2
CASSEAWGGAYEQYF
>TRBJ2-2|TRBV3-1/TRBV3-2
CASSLGLESGELFF
>TRBJ1-5|TRBV7-8
CASSREWGSNQPQHF
>TRBJ2-7|TRBV19
CASSIWDGSYEQYF
>TRBJ1-6|TRBV11-3
CASSLRDRSPLHF
>TRBJ1-4|TRBV5-1
CASSLAGANEKLFF
>TRBJ1-4|TRBV28
CASSYLQKLFF
>TRBJ2-1|TRBV7-9
CASSLTFEGLHYNEQFF
>TRBJ2-3|TRBV7-2
CASSLAFGDTQYF
>TRBJ2-3|TRBV28
CASSSGLAGFTDTQYF
>TRBJ1-5|TRBV18
CASSPGQGGDQPQHF
>TRBJ2-7|TRBV19
CASSRQSNSYEQYF
>TRBJ1-2|TRBV4-1
CASSGTGGGYTF
>TRBJ1-3|TRBV15
CATSRDRAGNTIYF
>TRBJ2-7|TRBV18
CASSSGRSYEQYF